Below are 10 T cell receptor beta chains sequenced from a single sample in a study of blood T cell repertoires in COVID-19. Measured with immunoSEQ multiplex PCR; TCRdb has only the in-frame clones, and not every one. The sample contains 250,000 to 350,000 clones, about 89% of which appear only once. Source material: peripheral blood. The receptors derive from a woman aged 55-75 years with acute or convalescent COVID-19.

The CDR3 sequence is CATSELGSSYNEQFF. The CDR3 region has the DNA TGTGCCACCAGTGAACTAGGCAGTTCCTACAATGAGCAGTTCTTC. The V call is TRBV24-1, the J call TRBJ2-1; D perhaps matches TRBD2 (5 bases). The germline CDR1 and CDR2 sequences are KGHDR and SFDVKD. The CDR3 has 15 amino acids. The V end was cut by 4 bases, the J end by 1 base, with 10 bases between.

The rearrangement links TRBV28 to TRBJ2-7; D is possibly TRBD2 (5 bases). CDR1 and CDR2 (germline): MDHEN, SYDVKM. This CDR3 contains 14 residues. V was shortened by 4 bases and J by 2 bases, with 12 bases between the two germline ends. In DNA, the CDR3 is TGTGCCAGCAGTTCCTTAGCGTCGACCTACGAGCAGTACTTC. Protein: CASSSLASTYEQYF.

V usage is TRBV5-4 and J usage is TRBJ1-2, with 8 bases aligning to TRBD1. Trimming at V came to 4 bases and at J to 7 bases, leaving 6 bases not matched to a gene. Germline V gene sequence: CDR1 SGHNT, CDR2 YYREEE (reference sequence). This CDR3 region has 13 residues. CDR3 in amino acids: CASSPVQGAGYTF. CDR3 DNA sequence: TGTGCCAGCAGCCCCGTTCAGGGGGCTGGCTACACCTTC.

The V and J genes are TRBV28 and TRBJ1-3; 8 bases agree with TRBD1. The length of the CDR3 is 15 residues. In germline, CDR1 is MDHEN, CDR2 SYDVKM. Trimming at V came to 6 bases and at J to 4 bases, leaving 8 bases not matched to a gene. The CDR3 DNA is TGTGCCAGCAGGCCGACAGGGGTCCCGGGAAACACCATATATTTT. Residues: CASRPTGVPGNTIYF.

This clone was counted a few times. The genes are TRBV7-6 and TRBJ1-1, with D perhaps matching TRBD1 (5 bases). The CDR3 is made up of 16 amino acids. Trimming pared 0 bases from V and 6 bases from J, leaving 17 bases between. Germline-derived CDR1 and CDR2 are SGHVS and FNYEAQ. DNA for the CDR3: TGTGCCAGCAGCTTAGCCGACAGTTCATCAGGCGCTGAAGCTTTCTTT. This sequence encodes CASSLADSSSGAEAFF.

The gene calls are TRBV6-4 and TRBJ1-1, with 10 bases lining up with TRBD1. V lost 6 bases, J lost 3 bases, and 7 bases stayed unmatched. This CDR3 contains 15 residues. Germline V gene data show CDR1 as MRHNA and CDR2 as SNTAGT. The DNA of the CDR3 is TGTGCCAGCAGACAAGACAGGGGGCGCGACACTGAAGCTTTCTTT. Translation gives CASRQDRGRDTEAFF.

CDR3 protein: CAWSVASGRIGTGELFF. CDR3 sequence (DNA): TGTGCCTGGAGTGTGGCTAGCGGGAGAATCGGGACCGGGGAGCTGTTTTTT. The rearrangement uses TRBV30 and TRBJ2-2; 10 bases agree with TRBD2. The germline gives CDR1 GTSNPN, CDR2 SVGIG (reference sequence). The CDR3 runs 17 residues. Germline trimming cut 0 bases from V and 5 bases from J; bases unmatched to any gene: 9.

The rearrangement uses TRBV5-1 and TRBJ2-2; D gene unclear. Germline values: CDR1 SGHRS, CDR2 YFSETQ. V was shortened by 6 bases and J by 0 bases, with 6 bases between the two germline ends. The CDR3 covers 13 residues. In DNA form, the CDR3 reads TGCGCCAGCATGGCAGCGAACACCGGGGAGCTGTTTTTT. This gives the protein CASMAANTGELFF.

V gene TRBV7-8 combines with J gene TRBJ1-3; no firm D call. The CDR3 spans 16 residues. Germline lookup yields CDR1 SGHVS and CDR2 FQNEAQ. V lost 0 bases to trimming and J lost 0 bases, with 9 bases between them. The CDR3 DNA follows: TGTGCCAGCAGCTTAGCCCCTCTAGACTCTGGAAACACCATATATTTT. Translated, it gives CASSLAPLDSGNTIYF. Drawing the rest from reference TRBV7-8 and TRBJ1-3, the complete variable domain is GAGVSQSPRYKVAKRGQDVALRCDPISGHVSLFWYQQALGQGPEFLTYFQNEAQLDKSGLPSDRFFAERPEGSVSTLKIQRTQQEDSAVYLCASSLAPLDSGNTIYFGEGSWLTVV.

This sequence joins TRBV30 and TRBJ1-1, with 8 bases lining up with TRBD1. CDR1 is GTSNPN and CDR2 is SVGIG in the germline V gene (reference sequence). The CDR3 has 12 amino acids. The V gene end was trimmed by 4 bases and the J gene end by 8 bases; junction bases not matched to a gene: 6. The CDR3 loop reads CAWNPQGGEAFF. As DNA, the CDR3 is TGTGCCTGGAACCCACAGGGGGGAGAAGCTTTCTTT.